The next 12 T cell receptor beta chains were all read from a single sample in a study of blood T cells in healthy people across ages (dated by TCRdb to 2014 to 2015). Libraries were prepared through 5' RACE. Sequenced using an Illumina HiSeq 2500. The second PCR ran for roughly 7 to 12 cycles and used a J-beta primer mix along with a sample-barcoded 5' primer. The public reads were run again by TCRdb, first through fastp at Q25 and then through MiXCR, and only productive beta chains were kept. Each entry merges the rows of one CDR3 protein and shows their most common DNA and genes. This sample comprises more than 550,000 distinct CDR3 sequences, 22% of them detected only once. The leading ten clones occupy around a fifth of the sample. The material sequenced was blood. The receptors were sampled from a man in his 70s in good health.

In DNA form, the CDR3 reads TGTGCCAGCAGCCAAGAGGTAGGGGCTAGCGGTACAGATACGCAGTATTTT. It codes for CASSQEVGASGTDTQYF. The chain links TRBV4-2 to TRBJ2-3, with 7 bases fitting TRBD2. V was pared by 0 bases and J by 3 bases, with 9 bases of the junction left unmatched. CDR3 length: 17 residues. The germline V gene encodes CDR1 LGHNA and CDR2 YNFKEQ.

Note on this clonotype: One end of the junction varies from germline; a read error may be responsible. The chain has TRBV12-3 or TRBV12-4 and TRBJ2-3; D is ambiguous. This CDR3 contains 15 residues. CDR3 region: CASSLARERPDMQYF. In DNA form, the CDR3 reads TGTGCCAGCAGTTTAGCTCGAGAGCGCCCAGATATGCAGTATTTT.

The chain carries TRBV5-1 and TRBJ2-7; D unclear. Trimming removed 3 bases at V and 5 bases at J, with 12 bases between. Germline V gives CDR1 SGHRS, CDR2 YFSETQ. CDR3 length: 13 residues. CDR3 sequence (DNA): TGCGCCAGCAGCTGGACCACACAGAACGAGCAGTACTTC. It encodes CASSWTTQNEQYF.

This rearrangement joins TRBV27 to TRBJ2-1; 12 bases are a match to TRBD2. Germline CDR1 reads MNHEY; CDR2 reads SMNVEV (reference sequence). After removal of 5 bases from V and 5 bases from J, the junction contained 10 bases not matched to a gene. The CDR3 sequence is 17 residues long. The chain's CDR3 is CASSRHLTSGGHNEQFF. DNA of the CDR3: TGTGCCAGCAGTCGACACCTGACTAGCGGGGGCCACAATGAGCAGTTCTTC.

This clonotype occurred a few times. The chain has TRBV29-1 and TRBJ2-3; perhaps TRBD1 as D (5 bases). CDR1 is SQVTM, CDR2 ANQGSEA, per germline. Trimming took off 2 bases at V and 1 base at J, with 10 bases between the two ends. The CDR3 consists of 14 residues. This CDR3 is CSVELGRGTDTQYF. The CDR3 DNA reads TGCAGCGTTGAACTCGGCAGGGGCACAGATACGCAGTATTTT.

The CDR3 loop is CASSPHPHSNQPQHF. DNA of the CDR3: TGTGCCAGCAGCCCCCACCCGCATAGCAATCAGCCCCAGCATTTT. The chain recombines TRBV7-2 with TRBJ1-5; D is unresolved. Germline-derived CDR1 and CDR2 are SGHTA and FQGNSA. This CDR3 contains 15 residues. V was shortened by 5 bases and J by 0 bases, with 11 bases between the two germline ends.

The DNA of the CDR3 is TGTGCCAGCAGCTTAGGGAGGCTTGGTTGGGACCAACTAGCCAAAAACATTCAGTACTTC. Translating it yields CASSLGRLGWDQLAKNIQYF. The chain joins TRBV7-9 to TRBJ2-4, with D perhaps given as TRBD1 or TRBD2 (5 bases each). The CDR3 extends over 20 amino acids. Trimming pared 1 base from V and 0 bases from J, leaving 22 bases between. Germline V gene data show CDR1 as SEHNR and CDR2 as FQNEAQ (reference sequence).

The chain recombines TRBV7-2 with TRBJ2-1, with D perhaps TRBD2 (6 bases). This CDR3 has 15 amino acids. V was shortened by 0 bases and J by 7 bases, with 13 bases between the two germline ends. Germline lookup yields CDR1 SGHTA and CDR2 FQGNSA. CDR3: CASSLAWDGLNEQFF. The CDR3 region has the DNA TGTGCCAGCAGCTTAGCCTGGGACGGACTAAATGAGCAGTTCTTC.

This clonotype came up a few times. J is TRBJ1-3 and V is TRBV6-5; no firm D call. The V and J ends lost 2 bases and 1 base respectively, with 3 bases between them. The CDR3 consists of 13 residues. Germline V CDR1 and CDR2: MNHEY, SVGAGI. The CDR3 sequence is CASSYESGNTIYF. The DNA for the CDR3 is TGTGCCAGCAGTTACGAGTCTGGAAACACCATATATTTT.

This clonotype came up a few times. The genes are TRBV14 and TRBJ2-5; TRBD2 matches at 8 bases. Germline V gene data show CDR1 as SGHDN and CDR2 as FVKESK. Trimming took 1 base from V and 0 from J; bases not matched to a gene: 10. The CDR3 has 18 amino acids. The chain's CDR3 is CASSQGGPAGAYQETQYF. Written as DNA, the CDR3 is TGTGCCAGCAGCCAAGGGGGCCCAGCGGGGGCTTACCAAGAGACCCAGTACTTC.

This chain joins TRBV29-1 and TRBJ1-4, with 9 bases aligning to TRBD1. Losses at the gene ends were 4 bases for V and 0 bases for J; bases not matched to a gene: 6. The germline CDR1 and CDR2 sequences are SQVTM and ANQGSEA. This CDR3 comprises 16 residues. The DNA of the CDR3 is TGCAGCGTTGGGACAGGGGTTTATACAACTAATGAAAAACTGTTTTTT. Encoded protein: CSVGTGVYTTNEKLFF.

This clonotype was observed a handful of times. The genes are TRBV11-2 and TRBJ2-1; no definite D call. In germline, CDR1 is SGHAT, CDR2 FQNNGV. The length of the CDR3 is 17 residues. V was shortened by 4 bases and J by 1 base, with 17 bases between the two germline ends. CDR3 sequence reads: CASSSLGPGFSYNEQFF. CDR3 nucleotides: TGTGCCAGCAGCTCCCTGGGTCCGGGTTTTTCCTACAATGAGCAGTTCTTC.